This TCR beta chain originates from a study of cytomegalovirus exposure and HLA in healthy donors. A multiplex PCR was run with 60 Vbeta primers and 13 Jbeta primers. Using immunoSEQ multiplex PCR, the repertoire was profiled, and TCRdb retains in-frame clones only, with some absent. Its listing shows roughly 75,000 clones. As regards this clone: Its target is unknown.

The germline V gene encodes CDR1 GTSNPN and CDR2 SVGIG (reference sequence). Trimming removed 1 base at V and 3 bases at J, with 12 bases between. This CDR3 region has 14 residues. Study-wide results and caveats: TCR sequences were mostly rare, though some public TCRs occurred in many donors. In a later analysis, CMV-associated beta chains were mostly HLA-associated, it appeared. An assumption of roughly uniform sequencing depth across donors underlay the presence/absence analyses. A later analysis found TCR association rates differed by HLA locus, highest for DRB1 and lowest for HLA-C.

The chain employs TRBV30 and TRBJ1-1; D is uncertain. Material: PBMCs. The clonotype was recovered from a boy aged 10-17 years in good health and CMV-seronegative. CDR3 nucleotides: TGTGCCTGGAGTGGACGACCAGGTGACACTGAAGCTTTCTTT. Translating it yields CAWSGRPGDTEAFF.